Listed here is a single T cell receptor beta chain. Its antigen is not known. The data are from a study of identical twins. Study-wide results and limits: Model-predicted out-of-frame TCR alpha sharing fell below observed values in monozygotic twins. One should note that invariant MAIT and iNKT cells could partly confound zero-insertion analyses.

Germline CDR1 MNHEY, CDR2 SVGAGI. After removal of 0 bases from V and 7 bases from J, the junction contained 11 bases not matched to a gene. CDR3 length: 18 amino acids. A single record per CDR3 protein comes from TCRdb applying MiXCR to the 5' RACE reads. The sample yields approximately 500,000 distinct CDR3 sequences, 24% seen once. This sample was shared with a second study, whose subject was T cells expressing NK-cell markers. From that second work: T cells sorted in several experiments were restricted to alpha-beta TCR T cells by an anti-gamma-delta TCR antibody.

The sequence was obtained from a woman aged 18-30 years in good health. The chain has TRBV6-5 and TRBJ2-5, with 13 bases lining up with TRBD2. Sequencing was performed on CD4+ T cells sorted from blood. CDR3 bases: TGTGCCAGCAGTTACTCGGACCGACTAGCGGGGGGATCTGGGACCCAGTACTTC. Its protein product is CASSYSDRLAGGSGTQYF.